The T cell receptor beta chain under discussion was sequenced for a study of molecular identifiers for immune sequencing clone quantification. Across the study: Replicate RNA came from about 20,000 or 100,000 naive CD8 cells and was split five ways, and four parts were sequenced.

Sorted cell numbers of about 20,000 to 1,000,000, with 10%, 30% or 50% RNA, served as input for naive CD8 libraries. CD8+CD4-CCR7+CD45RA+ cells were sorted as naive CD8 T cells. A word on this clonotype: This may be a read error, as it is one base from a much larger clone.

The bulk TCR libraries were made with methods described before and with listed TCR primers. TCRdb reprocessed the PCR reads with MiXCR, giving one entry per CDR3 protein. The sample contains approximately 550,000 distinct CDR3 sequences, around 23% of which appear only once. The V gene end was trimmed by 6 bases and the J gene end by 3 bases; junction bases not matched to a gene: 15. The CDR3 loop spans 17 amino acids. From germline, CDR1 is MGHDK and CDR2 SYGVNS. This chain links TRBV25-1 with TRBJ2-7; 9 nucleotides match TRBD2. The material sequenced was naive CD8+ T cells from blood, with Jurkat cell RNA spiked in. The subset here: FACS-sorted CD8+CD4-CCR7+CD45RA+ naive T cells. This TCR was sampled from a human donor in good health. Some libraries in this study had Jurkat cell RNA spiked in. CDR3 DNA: TGTGCCAGCAGCGCCACCGGGACTAGCACGAACCTCTACGAGCAGTACTTC. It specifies CASSATGTSTNLYEQYF.